The entry that follows covers one T cell receptor (beta chain) sequence. The antigen is undetermined. CDR1 is SEHNR, CDR2 FQNEAQ, per germline (reference sequence). The CDR3 is 15 amino acids. The V and J ends lost 5 bases and 8 bases respectively, with 21 bases between them. The authors loaded about 200 ng DNA, some 32,000 T cell genomes, into sorted-subset replicate PCRs. Measured with immunoSEQ multiplex PCR; TCRdb has only the in-frame clones, and not every one. The sample carries some 2,500,000 clones, 93% recorded once. The sample originates from a study of shared clonotypes between healthy human individuals. Across the whole study: Each donor's CD8 memory used one plate, CD8 naive two, each CD4 subset three. General study findings and limits: It was the non-shared clonotypes that had lower generation probabilities than clonotypes shared by all four donors.

The study separated CD4+ cells into CD45RA+ naive and CD45RA-negative memory subsets. The specimen was naive CD4+ T cells from PBMCs. As for subset: CD45RA+ positively selected. The chain couples TRBV7-9 to TRBJ1-2, with D possibly matching TRBD1 (5 bases). This TCR came from a man younger than 35 in good health. Some clones in this sample may be carry-over from other donors' samples. The CDR3 sequence is CASSTTRGASGGYTF. The CDR3 bases are TGTGCCAGCAGCACAACACGAGGGGCCTCAGGGGGCTACACCTTC.